Listed below are T cell receptor beta chains from one sample, sequenced in a study of T cells in Graves' hyperthyroidism and ophthalmopathy. One entry per CDR3 protein, called by TCRdb with MiXCR from the multiplex PCR reads. Seen here are 300,000 to 400,000 distinct CDR3 sequences, roughly 20% observed once, and the top ten hold 40%. The sample was blood. The source of these receptors is a man between 18 and 29 years old with Graves' ophthalmopathy. CDR3s include the opening cysteine and the closing phenylalanine or tryptophan. D genes are given only for firm matches. The listing skips clone size in some rows; elsewhere it reads once, few, many or a size class.

>TRBJ1-1|NA|NA|TRBV5-1
CASSRGHGGSTEAFF
TGCGCCAGCAGCCGGGGACACGGCGGTAGCACTGAAGCTTTCTTT
>TRBJ2-3|many|TRBD2|TRBV20-1
CSARDRASGGPTDTQYF
TGCAGTGCTAGAGATCGAGCTAGCGGGGGGCCGACAGATACGCAGTATTTT
>TRBJ1-2|many|NA|TRBV20-1
CSASLALRGEYGYTF
TGCAGTGCCTCATTGGCGCTTAGGGGGGAGTATGGCTACACCTTC
>TRBJ1-1|few|NA|TRBV9
CASSVEPGDMNTEAFF
TGTGCCAGCAGCGTAGAACCGGGGGACATGAACACTGAAGCTTTCTTT
>TRBJ1-2|many|TRBD1|TRBV18
CASSPVMGQGYGYTF
TGTGCCAGCTCACCTGTCATGGGACAGGGCTATGGCTACACCTTC
>TRBJ1-5|NA|TRBD1|TRBV28
CASSRPGTGGLLNQPQHF
TGTGCCAGCAGTCGCCCCGGGACAGGCGGTTTGTTGAATCAGCCCCAGCATTTT
>TRBJ2-7|many|TRBD1|TRBV3-1
CASSQGTGTYEQYF
TGTGCCAGCAGCCAAGGGACAGGGACCTACGAGCAGTACTTC
>TRBJ2-6|NA|TRBD2|TRBV19
CAGSHNRGDIGPGANVLTF
TGTGCCGGTAGCCACAACCGGGGGGATATTGGCCCTGGGGCCAACGTCCTGACTTTC
>TRBJ2-5|many|TRBD1|TRBV20-1
CSAEERGQVGETQYF
TGCAGTGCCGAAGAGAGGGGGCAGGTCGGAGAGACCCAGTACTTC
>TRBJ2-3|NA|NA|TRBV24-1
CATRAQGADTQYF
TGTGCCACCAGAGCTCAGGGAGCAGATACGCAGTATTTT
>TRBJ1-3|NA|NA|TRBV28
CASKTGFSGNTIYF
TGTGCCAGCAAGACGGGCTTCTCTGGAAACACCATATATTTT
>TRBJ1-1|many|NA|TRBV7-9
CASSLALGRGTEAFF
TGTGCCAGCAGCTTAGCCCTAGGACGAGGCACTGAAGCTTTCTTT
>TRBJ1-6|NA|TRBD1|TRBV11-2
CASSSDRGLTPLHF
TGTGCCAGCAGCTCGGACAGGGGGTTAACACCCCTCCACTTT
>TRBJ1-5|few|NA|TRBV20-1
CSASAPLSNQPQHF
TGCAGTGCTTCGGCCCCCCTTAGCAATCAGCCCCAGCATTTT
>TRBJ2-2|few|TRBD1|TRBV2
CASSAHRDRDTGELFF
TGTGCCAGCAGCGCCCACCGGGACAGGGACACCGGGGAGCTGTTTTTT
>TRBJ1-3|few|NA|TRBV6-9
CASSFRESGNTIYF
TGTGCCAGCAGTTTCAGGGAGTCTGGAAACACCATATATTTT
>TRBJ2-3|few|TRBD2|TRBV7-9
CASSRTSGAGDTQYF
TGTGCCAGCAGCCGGACTAGCGGGGCGGGAGATACGCAGTATTTT
>TRBJ1-2|many|NA|TRBV3-1
CASSSGPSDYGYTF
TGTGCCAGCAGCTCAGGGCCCTCGGACTATGGCTACACCTTC
>TRBJ2-7|many|NA|TRBV28
CASSTTQGKQYF
TGTGCCAGCAGTACCACTCAGGGAAAGCAGTACTTC
>TRBJ2-3|NA|TRBD2|TRBV12-3/TRBV12-4
CASRELAGAPDTQYF
TGTGCCAGCAGGGAACTAGCGGGGGCCCCAGATACGCAGTATTTT
>TRBJ1-5|NA|TRBD1|TRBV7-9
CASSRTGAGQPQHF
TGTGCCAGCAGCCGGACAGGGGCTGGACAGCCCCAGCATTTT
>TRBJ1-4|few|NA|TRBV12-3/TRBV12-4
CASSPIGGISEKLFF
TGTGCCAGCAGCCCCATTGGAGGGATCAGCGAAAAACTGTTTTTT
>TRBJ1-5|few|NA|TRBV6-1
CASTPDRRNQPQHF
TGTGCCAGCACTCCCGACCGACGCAATCAGCCCCAGCATTTT
>TRBJ2-1|many|TRBD2|TRBV2
CASSVRSGGTNEQFF
TGTGCCAGCAGTGTCCGCAGCGGGGGGACCAATGAGCAGTTCTTC
>TRBJ1-1|NA|NA|TRBV20-1
CSLLGDLNTEAFF
TGCAGTCTGCTGGGAGACTTGAACACTGAAGCTTTCTTT
>TRBJ2-1|NA|TRBD2|TRBV9
CASSASGTSYNEQFF
TGTGCCAGCAGCGCCTCCGGGACTAGTTACAATGAGCAGTTCTTC
>TRBJ1-5|many|TRBD1|TRBV10-3
CAISERDRGRVQPQHF
TGTGCCATCAGTGAGCGGGACAGGGGGCGCGTTCAGCCCCAGCATTTT
>TRBJ2-2|NA|TRBD1|TRBV27
CASSLRASQGAVTGELFF
TGTGCCAGCAGTCTAAGGGCGTCGCAGGGGGCTGTCACCGGGGAGCTGTTTTTT
>TRBJ1-6|few|NA|TRBV15
CATSRAPLNPPLHF
TGTGCCACCAGCAGAGCTCCTCTGAACCCACCCCTCCACTTT
>TRBJ2-7|many|TRBD1|TRBV12-3/TRBV12-4
CASRPGTGEEQYF
TGTGCCAGCCGGCCCGGGACAGGGGAAGAGCAGTACTTC
>TRBJ2-3|few|NA|TRBV6-4
CASSDSQGGSTDTQYF
TGTGCCAGCAGTGACTCGCAGGGGGGGAGCACAGATACGCAGTATTTT
>TRBJ1-5|NA|TRBD1|TRBV5-5
CASSLRDRRLQPQHF
TGTGCCAGCAGCTTGAGGGACAGGAGACTTCAGCCCCAGCATTTT
>TRBJ1-3|NA|NA|TRBV7-6
CASSTHTGISGNTIYF
TGTGCCAGCAGCACCCACACAGGGATCTCTGGAAACACCATATATTTT
>TRBJ2-7|few|NA|TRBV10-3
CAISESGGGSPYEQYF
TGTGCCATCAGTGAGTCAGGGGGGGGCTCCCCCTACGAGCAGTACTTC
>TRBJ1-1|NA|TRBD1|TRBV10-1
CASSETRTGTEAFF
TGCGCCAGCAGTGAGACAAGGACAGGCACTGAAGCTTTCTTT